A selection of T cell receptor beta chains follows, all from one sample in a study of OX40 agonist ivuxolimab in advanced cancers. Assay: immunoSEQ multiplex PCR; the TCRdb copy retains only in-frame clones and omits some. The sample shows fewer than 50,000 clones, around nine tenths of them seen only once. The sequenced sample was CD4+ or CD8+ T cells sorted from blood, obtained in a trial of the OX40 agonist ivuxolimab. The receptors were sampled from an adult with an advanced solid tumor such as melanoma, head and neck, liver or kidney cancer. Both conserved end residues are part of each CDR3. D genes are given only for firm matches.

length,V,D,J,CDR3
9,TRBV2,NA,TRBJ1-1,CARAEGPIF
15,TRBV7-2,TRBD2,TRBJ2-1,CASSSSREGYNEQFF
15,TRBV4-2,NA,TRBJ2-3,CASSQGIDSTDTQYF
16,TRBV25-1,TRBD2,TRBJ2-2,CASSNLAEGNTGELFF
14,TRBV18,NA,TRBJ1-1,CASSPRQGNTEAFF
16,TRBV5-4,TRBD2,TRBJ2-5,CASSPTSGGAQETQYF
16,TRBV9,NA,TRBJ2-1,CASSEAAGSVANEQFF
17,TRBV5-5,NA,TRBJ2-7,CASSLQYDFLSSYEQYF
14,TRBV29-1,NA,TRBJ1-1,CSVEQAFGYTEAFF
18,TRBV4-1,TRBD1,TRBJ1-6,CASSPGGTGYSYNSPLHF
15,TRBV11-2,NA,TRBJ2-6,CASSSREARANVLTF
15,TRBV2,TRBD2,TRBJ2-1,CASSESSGGAGKQFF
16,TRBV19,NA,TRBJ2-3,CASSGDNHPSTDTQYF
17,TRBV10-3,NA,TRBJ1-6,CAISERGGDSRNSPLHF
16,TRBV18,NA,TRBJ2-3,CASSPLGTEAADTQYF